This T cell receptor (beta chain) was captured in a study of PD-1 blockade in mismatch repair-deficient tumors. Whole-study context: Patients had around twelve mismatch repair-deficient cancer types, all previously treated and progressing.

PCR or immunohistochemistry showed mismatch repair deficiency in every enrolled patient. TCR sequencing covered three patients who responded to pembrolizumab. Assay used: immunoSEQ multiplex PCR; TCRdb lists only in-frame clones, some missing. The data show roughly 45,000 clones, 70% to 85% seen once. CDR3 length: 16 residues. The germline gives CDR1 MNHNS, CDR2 SASEGT. V lost 2 bases to trimming and J lost 7 bases; unmatched junction nucleotides: 7. Source: PBMCs, taken before pembrolizumab treatment. The chain uses TRBV6-1 and TRBJ2-1; 11 bases map to TRBD2. The sequence came from an adult with mismatch repair-deficient cancer. The CDR3 region is CASSEIAGGPSNEQFF. The CDR3 DNA sequence: TGTGCCAGCAGTGAAATAGCGGGAGGGCCTAGTAATGAGCAGTTCTTC.